This entry concerns a single T cell receptor beta chain. V lost 4 bases and J 4 bases, leaving 14 bases between the germline ends. Per germline, CDR1 MNHEY and CDR2 SMNVEV (reference sequence). CDR3 length equals 14 residues. The data were obtained in a study of blood T cell repertoires in COVID-19. Study summary: Researchers got acute and convalescent COVID-19 samples from the United States, Italy and Spain. The cDNA or gDNA used as material had been derived from T cells, B-cell-depleted T cells, or PBMCs.

The repertoire was sequenced with immunoSEQ multiplex PCR; TCRdb's copy has only in-frame clones and lacks some. Of under 200,000 clones in the sample, around 82% were seen once. This sequence originates from a woman aged 80 or over with acute or convalescent COVID-19. Material for sequencing was peripheral blood. The chain uses TRBV27 and TRBJ2-7, with a possible D match to TRBD2 (6 bases). Here the CDR3 reads CASSSVVSGYEQYF. DNA of the CDR3: TGTGCCAGCAGTTCCGTGGTCAGCGGGTACGAGCAGTACTTC.